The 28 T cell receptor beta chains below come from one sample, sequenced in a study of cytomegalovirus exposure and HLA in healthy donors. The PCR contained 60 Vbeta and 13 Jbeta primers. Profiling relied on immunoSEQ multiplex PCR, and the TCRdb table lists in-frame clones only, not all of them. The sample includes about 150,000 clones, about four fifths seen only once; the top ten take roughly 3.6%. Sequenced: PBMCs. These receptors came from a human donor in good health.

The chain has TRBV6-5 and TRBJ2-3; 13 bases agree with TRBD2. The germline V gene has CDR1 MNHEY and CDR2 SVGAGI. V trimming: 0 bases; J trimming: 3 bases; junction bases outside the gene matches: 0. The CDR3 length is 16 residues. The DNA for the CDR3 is TGTGCCAGCAGTTACTCGGGACTAGCGGGGACAGATACGCAGTATTTT. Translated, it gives CASSYSGLAGTDTQYF.

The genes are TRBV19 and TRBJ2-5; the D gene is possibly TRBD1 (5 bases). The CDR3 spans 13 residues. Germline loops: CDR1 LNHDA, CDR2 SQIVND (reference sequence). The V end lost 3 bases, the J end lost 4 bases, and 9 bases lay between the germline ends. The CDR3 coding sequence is TGTGCCAGTAGTATCCAGGGCCCAGAGACCCAGTACTTC. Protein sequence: CASSIQGPETQYF.

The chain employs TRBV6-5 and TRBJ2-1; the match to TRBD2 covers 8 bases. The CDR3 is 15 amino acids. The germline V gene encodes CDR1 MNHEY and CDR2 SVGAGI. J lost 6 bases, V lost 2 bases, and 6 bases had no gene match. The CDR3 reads CASSYIGGGRNEQFF. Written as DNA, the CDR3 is TGTGCCAGCAGTTACATTGGCGGGGGGCGCAATGAGCAGTTCTTC.

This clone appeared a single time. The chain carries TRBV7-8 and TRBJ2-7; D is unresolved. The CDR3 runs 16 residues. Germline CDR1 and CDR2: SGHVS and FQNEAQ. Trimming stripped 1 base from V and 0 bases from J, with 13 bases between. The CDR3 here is CASSLVRIPSSYEQYF. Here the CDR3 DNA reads TGTGCCAGCAGCTTAGTCCGTATTCCCTCCTCCTACGAGCAGTACTTC.

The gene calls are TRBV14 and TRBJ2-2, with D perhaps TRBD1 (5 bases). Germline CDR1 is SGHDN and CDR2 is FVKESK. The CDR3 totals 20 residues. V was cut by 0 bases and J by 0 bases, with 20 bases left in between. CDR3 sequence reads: CASSQESVRTWGPNTGELFF. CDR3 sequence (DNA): TGTGCCAGCAGCCAAGAAAGCGTACGGACCTGGGGCCCGAACACCGGGGAGCTGTTTTTT.

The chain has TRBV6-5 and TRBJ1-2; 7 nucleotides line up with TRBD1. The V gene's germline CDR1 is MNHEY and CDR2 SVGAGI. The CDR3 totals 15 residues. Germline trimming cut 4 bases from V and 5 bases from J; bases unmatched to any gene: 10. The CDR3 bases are TGTGCCAGCAGTTCCCAAGGGGGCGCGAAGTATGGCTACACCTTC. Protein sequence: CASSSQGGAKYGYTF.

The CDR3 loop reads CASSPGGPGEKLFF. CDR3 nucleotide sequence: TGTGCCAGCTCACCGGGAGGGCCTGGAGAAAAACTGTTTTTT. The rearrangement uses TRBV18 and TRBJ1-4, with D unclear. Per germline, CDR1 KGHSH and CDR2 LQKENI. This CDR3 spans 14 amino acids. The germline V and J ends were trimmed by 3 bases and 8 bases, with 13 bases remaining between them.

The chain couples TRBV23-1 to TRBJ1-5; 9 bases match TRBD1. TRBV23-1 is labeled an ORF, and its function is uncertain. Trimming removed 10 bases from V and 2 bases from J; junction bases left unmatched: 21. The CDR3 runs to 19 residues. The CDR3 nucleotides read TGCGCCAACCCGATTCATCCGGGACAGGGTATTGAGCGCAATCAGCCCCAGCATTTT. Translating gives CANPIHPGQGIERNQPQHF.

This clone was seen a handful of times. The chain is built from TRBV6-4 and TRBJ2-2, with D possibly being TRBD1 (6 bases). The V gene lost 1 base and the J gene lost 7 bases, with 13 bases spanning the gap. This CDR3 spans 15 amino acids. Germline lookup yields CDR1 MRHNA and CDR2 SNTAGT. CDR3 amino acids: CASSDWDTPDGELFF. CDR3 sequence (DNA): TGTGCCAGCAGTGACTGGGACACCCCCGACGGGGAGCTGTTTTTT.

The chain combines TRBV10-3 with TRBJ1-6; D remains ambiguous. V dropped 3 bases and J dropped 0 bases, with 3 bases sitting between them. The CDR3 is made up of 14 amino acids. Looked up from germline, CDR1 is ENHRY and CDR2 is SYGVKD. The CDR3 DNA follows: TGTGCCATCAGTGACAGCTCCTATAATTCACCCCTCCACTTT. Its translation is CAISDSSYNSPLHF.

The CDR3 protein is CASSVLRDYTDTQYF. The DNA of the CDR3 is TGTGCCAGCAGCGTACTGAGAGATTACACAGATACGCAGTATTTT. The chain recombines TRBV9 with TRBJ2-3; no clear D gene. Trimming removed 1 base from V and 2 bases from J, with 11 bases in between. The CDR3 extends over 15 amino acids. Germline CDR1 and CDR2: SGDLS and YYNGEE.

CDR3 loop: CASTRDRGYEQYF. The CDR3 nucleotides read TGTGCCAGCACCCGGGACAGGGGCTACGAGCAGTACTTC. V is TRBV5-6 and J is TRBJ2-7; 10 bases fit TRBD1. J gave up 3 bases and V 6 bases, and 3 bases lay outside the gene matches. Looked up from germline, CDR1 is SGHDT and CDR2 is YYEEEE. The CDR3 sequence is 13 residues long.

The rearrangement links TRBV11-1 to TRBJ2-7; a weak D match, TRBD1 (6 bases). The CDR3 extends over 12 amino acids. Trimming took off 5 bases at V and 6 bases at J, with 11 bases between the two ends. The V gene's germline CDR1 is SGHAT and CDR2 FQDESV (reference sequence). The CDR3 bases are TGTGCCAGCAGCCAGGGCAGGGGCGAGCAGTACTTC. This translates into CASSQGRGEQYF.

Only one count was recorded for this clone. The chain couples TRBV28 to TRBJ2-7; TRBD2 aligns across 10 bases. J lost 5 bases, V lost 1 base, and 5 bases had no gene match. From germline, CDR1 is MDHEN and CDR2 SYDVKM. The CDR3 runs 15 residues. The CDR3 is CASSLFSLAGDEQYF. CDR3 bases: TGTGCCAGCAGTTTATTTAGTCTAGCGGGAGACGAGCAGTACTTC.

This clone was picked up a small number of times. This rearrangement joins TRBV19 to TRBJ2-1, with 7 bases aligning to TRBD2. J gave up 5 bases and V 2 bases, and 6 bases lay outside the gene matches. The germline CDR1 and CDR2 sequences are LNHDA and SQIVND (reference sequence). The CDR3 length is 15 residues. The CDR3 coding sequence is TGTGCCAGTAGTATATTGGGGGACTACCACAATGAGCAGTTCTTC. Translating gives CASSILGDYHNEQFF.

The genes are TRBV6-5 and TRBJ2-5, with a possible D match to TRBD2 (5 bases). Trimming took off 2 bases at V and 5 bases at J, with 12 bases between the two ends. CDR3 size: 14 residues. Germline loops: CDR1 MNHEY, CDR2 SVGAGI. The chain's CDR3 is CASSYDSRGETQYF. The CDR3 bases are TGTGCCAGCAGTTACGATAGCCGCGGGGAGACCCAGTACTTC.

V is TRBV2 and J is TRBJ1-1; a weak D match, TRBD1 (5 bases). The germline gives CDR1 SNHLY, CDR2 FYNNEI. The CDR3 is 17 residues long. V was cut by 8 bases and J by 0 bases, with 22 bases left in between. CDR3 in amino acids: CASLNFPSSGVNTEAFF. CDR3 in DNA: TGTGCCAGCCTGAATTTCCCCTCCTCGGGGGTGAACACTGAAGCTTTCTTT.

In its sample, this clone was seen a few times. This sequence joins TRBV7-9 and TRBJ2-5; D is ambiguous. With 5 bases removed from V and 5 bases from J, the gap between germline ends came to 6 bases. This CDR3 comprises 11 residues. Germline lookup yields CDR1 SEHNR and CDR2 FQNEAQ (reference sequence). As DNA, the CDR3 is TGTGCCAGCAGCCCCGGGGAGACCCAGTACTTC. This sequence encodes CASSPGETQYF.

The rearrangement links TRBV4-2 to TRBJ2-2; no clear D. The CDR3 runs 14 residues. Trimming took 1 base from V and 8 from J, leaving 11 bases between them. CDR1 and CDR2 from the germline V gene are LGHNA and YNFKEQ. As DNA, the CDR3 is TGTGCCAGCAGCCAAGTAGAGGTGATGGGGGAGCTGTTTTTT. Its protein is CASSQVEVMGELFF.

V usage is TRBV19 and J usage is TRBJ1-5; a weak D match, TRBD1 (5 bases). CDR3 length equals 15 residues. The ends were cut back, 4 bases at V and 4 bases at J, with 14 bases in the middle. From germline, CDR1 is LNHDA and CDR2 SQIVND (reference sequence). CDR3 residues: CASSRTSGMNQPQHF. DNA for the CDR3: TGTGCCAGTAGTAGAACCTCAGGGATGAATCAGCCCCAGCATTTT.

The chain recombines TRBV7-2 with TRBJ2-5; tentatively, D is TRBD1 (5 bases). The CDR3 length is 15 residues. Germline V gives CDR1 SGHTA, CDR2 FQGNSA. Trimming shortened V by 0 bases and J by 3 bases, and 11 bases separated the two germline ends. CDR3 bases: TGTGCCAGCAGCTTAGCCCCCGACAGAGAAGAGACCCAGTACTTC. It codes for CASSLAPDREETQYF.

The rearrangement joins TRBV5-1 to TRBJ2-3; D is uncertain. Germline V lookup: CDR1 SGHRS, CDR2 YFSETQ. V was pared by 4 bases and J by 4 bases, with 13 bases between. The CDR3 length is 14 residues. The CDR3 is CASSLERNPDTQYF. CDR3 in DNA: TGCGCCAGCAGCCTAGAGCGAAATCCAGATACGCAGTATTTT.

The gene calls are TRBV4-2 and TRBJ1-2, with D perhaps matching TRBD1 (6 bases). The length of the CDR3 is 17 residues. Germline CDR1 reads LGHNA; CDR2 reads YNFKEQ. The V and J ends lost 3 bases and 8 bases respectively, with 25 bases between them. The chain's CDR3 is CASSQVGTNDRSGGYTF. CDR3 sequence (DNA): TGTGCCAGCAGCCAGGTCGGGACCAACGACAGGTCTGGAGGCTACACCTTC.

In DNA form, the CDR3 reads TGTGCCAGCAGTTCCGGGTGGGAGCTGTTTTTT. This encodes CASSSGWELFF. J is TRBJ2-2 and V is TRBV2; D gene ambiguous. Germline assignment: CDR1 SNHLY and CDR2 FYNNEI. The CDR3 extends over 11 amino acids. V was pared by 5 bases and J by 9 bases, with 7 bases between.

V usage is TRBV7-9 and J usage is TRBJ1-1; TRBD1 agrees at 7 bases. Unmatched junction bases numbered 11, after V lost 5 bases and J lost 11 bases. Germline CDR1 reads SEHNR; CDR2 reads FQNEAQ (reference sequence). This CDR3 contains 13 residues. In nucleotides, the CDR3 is TGTGCCAGCAGCCCCCGGACAGGTGATTTCGCTTTCTTT. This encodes CASSPRTGDFAFF.

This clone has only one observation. CDR3 nucleotides: TGTGCCAGCAGTGAGCGACTAGCGGGGGTCTTCAATGAGCAGTTCTTC. Its protein product is CASSERLAGVFNEQFF. The genes are TRBV6-1 and TRBJ2-1; 12 bases map to TRBD2. Germline V gives CDR1 MNHNS, CDR2 SASEGT. J was trimmed by 6 bases and V by 3 bases; bases with no gene match: 6. The CDR3 runs to 16 residues.

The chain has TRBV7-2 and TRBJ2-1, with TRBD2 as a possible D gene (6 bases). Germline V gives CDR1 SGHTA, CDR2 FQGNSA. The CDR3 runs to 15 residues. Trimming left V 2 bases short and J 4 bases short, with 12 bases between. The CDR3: CASSLTTSIYNEQFF. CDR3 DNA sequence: TGTGCCAGCAGCTTAACAACTAGCATATACAATGAGCAGTTCTTC.

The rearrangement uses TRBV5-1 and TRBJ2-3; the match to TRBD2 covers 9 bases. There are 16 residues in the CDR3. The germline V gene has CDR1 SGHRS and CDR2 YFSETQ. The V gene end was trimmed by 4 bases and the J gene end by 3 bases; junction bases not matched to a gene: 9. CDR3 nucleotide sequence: TGCGCCAGCAGCCTCCAAGGCGGGGGGGCTACAGATACGCAGTATTTT. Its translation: CASSLQGGGATDTQYF.